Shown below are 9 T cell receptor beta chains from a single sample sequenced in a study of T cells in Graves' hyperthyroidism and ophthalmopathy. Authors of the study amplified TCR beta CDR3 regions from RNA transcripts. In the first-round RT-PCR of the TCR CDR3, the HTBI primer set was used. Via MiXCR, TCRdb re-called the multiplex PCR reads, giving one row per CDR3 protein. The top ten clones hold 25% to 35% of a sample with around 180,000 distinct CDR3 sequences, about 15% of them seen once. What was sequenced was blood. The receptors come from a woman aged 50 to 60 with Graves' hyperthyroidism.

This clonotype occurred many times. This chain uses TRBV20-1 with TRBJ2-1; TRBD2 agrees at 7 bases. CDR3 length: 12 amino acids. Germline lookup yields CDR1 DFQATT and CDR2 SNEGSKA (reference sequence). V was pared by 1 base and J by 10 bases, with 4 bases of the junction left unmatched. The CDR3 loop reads CSARVGGTEQFF. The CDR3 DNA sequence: TGCAGTGCTAGAGTCGGGGGGACCGAGCAGTTCTTC.

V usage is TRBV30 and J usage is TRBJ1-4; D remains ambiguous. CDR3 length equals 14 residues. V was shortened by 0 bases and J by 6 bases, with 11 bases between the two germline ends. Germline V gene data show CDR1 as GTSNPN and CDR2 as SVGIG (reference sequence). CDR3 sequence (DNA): TGTGCCTGGAGTGTTCGGTGGTGGGATGAAAAACTGTTTTTT. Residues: CAWSVRWWDEKLFF.

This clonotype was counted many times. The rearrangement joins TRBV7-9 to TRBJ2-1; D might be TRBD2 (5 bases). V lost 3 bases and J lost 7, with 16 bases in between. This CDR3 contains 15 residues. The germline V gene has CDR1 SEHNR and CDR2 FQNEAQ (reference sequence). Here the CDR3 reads CASSFSSSVGNEQFF. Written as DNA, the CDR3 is TGTGCCAGCAGCTTCAGTAGTAGCGTAGGGAATGAGCAGTTCTTC.

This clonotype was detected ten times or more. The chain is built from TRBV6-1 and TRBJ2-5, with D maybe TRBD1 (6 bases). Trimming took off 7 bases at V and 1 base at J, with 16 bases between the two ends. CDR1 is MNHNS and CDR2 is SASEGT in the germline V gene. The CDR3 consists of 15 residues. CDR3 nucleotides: TGTGCCAGCACCAGAGGGGTGGGGGCCCAAGAGACCCAGTACTTC. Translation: CASTRGVGAQETQYF.

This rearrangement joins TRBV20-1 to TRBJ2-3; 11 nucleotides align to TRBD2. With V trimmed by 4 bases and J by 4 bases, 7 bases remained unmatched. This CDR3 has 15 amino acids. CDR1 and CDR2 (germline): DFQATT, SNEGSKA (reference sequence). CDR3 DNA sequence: TGCAGTGCTATCACACTAGCGGGGGTATCAGATACGCAGTATTTT. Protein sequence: CSAITLAGVSDTQYF.

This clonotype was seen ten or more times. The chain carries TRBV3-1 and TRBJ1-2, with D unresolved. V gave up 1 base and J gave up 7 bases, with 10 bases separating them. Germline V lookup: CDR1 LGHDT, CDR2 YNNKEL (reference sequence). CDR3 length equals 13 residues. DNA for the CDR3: TGTGCCAGCAGCCAAGTTAATCTACTTGGCTACACCTTC. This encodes CASSQVNLLGYTF.

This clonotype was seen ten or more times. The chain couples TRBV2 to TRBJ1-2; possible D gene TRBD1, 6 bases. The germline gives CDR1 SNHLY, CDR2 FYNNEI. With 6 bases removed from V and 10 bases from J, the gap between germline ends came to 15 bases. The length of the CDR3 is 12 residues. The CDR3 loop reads CASRATGFFYTF. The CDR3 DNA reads TGTGCCAGCAGAGCCACAGGGTTCTTCTACACCTTC.

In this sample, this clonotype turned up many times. The CDR3 nucleotides read TGTGCCAGCAGTTGGGCCGGGACAGGGGGCGTCTACGAGCAGTACTTC. Protein product: CASSWAGTGGVYEQYF. V is TRBV6-2 or TRBV6-3 and J is TRBJ2-7; TRBD1 matches 12 bases. The CDR3 loop spans 16 amino acids. V dropped 4 bases and J dropped 3; count of bases not matched to a gene: 7. CDR1 and CDR2 from the germline V gene are MNHEY and SVGEGT.

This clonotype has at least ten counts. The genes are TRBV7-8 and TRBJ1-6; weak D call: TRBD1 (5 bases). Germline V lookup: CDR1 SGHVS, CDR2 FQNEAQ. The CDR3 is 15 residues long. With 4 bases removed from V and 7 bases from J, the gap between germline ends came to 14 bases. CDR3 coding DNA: TGTGCCAGCAGCTCCCGAGGGTGGGGGAATTCACCCCTCCACTTT. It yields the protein CASSSRGWGNSPLHF.